Listed below are T cell receptor beta chains from one sample, sequenced in a study of radiation and T cells in renal cell carcinoma. Assay used: immunoSEQ multiplex PCR; TCRdb lists only in-frame clones, some missing. The sample records around 180,000 clones, around 89% being singletons. Sequenced material: blood, taken from a patient whose treatment included radiotherapy and nephrectomy. The origin of the receptors is a woman aged 45-65 years with renal cell carcinoma. CDR3s include the opening cysteine and the closing phenylalanine or tryptophan. A D gene is named only where the DNA matches it firmly. Clone size, where shown, is once, few, many, or a class for clones that have expanded.

abundance: .
v_gene: TRBV6-1
j_gene: TRBJ1-4
d_gene: TRBD1
CDR3aa: CASSEAGGQYEKLFF
CDR3nt: TGTGCCAGCAGTGAAGCGGGGGGACAGTATGAAAAACTGTTTTTT

abundance: .
v_gene: TRBV19
j_gene: TRBJ1-1
d_gene: .
CDR3aa: CASSILSSAPNTEAFF
CDR3nt: TGTGCCAGTAGTATTTTATCGTCGGCTCCTAACACTGAAGCTTTCTTT

abundance: .
v_gene: TRBV4-1
j_gene: TRBJ2-1
d_gene: .
CDR3aa: CASSSGSSSYNEQFF
CDR3nt: TGCGCCAGCAGCAGTGGATCGAGCTCCTACAATGAGCAGTTCTTC

abundance: .
v_gene: TRBV4-2
j_gene: TRBJ1-2
d_gene: .
CDR3aa: CASSPEEGQGTNYGYTF
CDR3nt: TGTGCCAGCAGCCCCGAGGAGGGCCAGGGGACCAACTATGGCTACACCTTC

abundance: many
v_gene: TRBV5-1
j_gene: TRBJ1-1
d_gene: TRBD1
CDR3aa: CASSLRQGNTEAFF
CDR3nt: TGCGCCAGCAGCCTAAGACAGGGGAACACTGAAGCTTTCTTT

abundance: few
v_gene: TRBV4-1
j_gene: TRBJ2-1
d_gene: .
CDR3aa: CASSPGGRGATYNEQFF
CDR3nt: TGCGCCAGCAGCCCTGGTGGAAGGGGGGCCACCTACAATGAGCAGTTCTTC

abundance: few
v_gene: TRBV29-1
j_gene: TRBJ1-1
d_gene: .
CDR3aa: CSVVRDTEAFF
CDR3nt: TGCAGCGTTGTCAGGGACACTGAAGCTTTCTTT

abundance: .
v_gene: TRBV4-2
j_gene: TRBJ2-1
d_gene: TRBD2
CDR3aa: CASSQDRGLAGGEQFF
CDR3nt: TGTGCCAGCAGCCAAGATCGGGGACTAGCGGGGGGAGAGCAGTTCTTC

abundance: .
v_gene: TRBV7-7
j_gene: TRBJ2-1
d_gene: .
CDR3aa: CASSLWGNNEQFF
CDR3nt: TGTGCTAGCAGCCTGTGGGGGAACAATGAGCAGTTCTTC

abundance: .
v_gene: TRBV30
j_gene: TRBJ2-5
d_gene: .
CDR3aa: CAWSVRLEETQYF
CDR3nt: TGTGCCTGGAGTGTAAGGCTAGAAGAGACCCAGTACTTC

abundance: .
v_gene: TRBV7-2
j_gene: TRBJ2-3
d_gene: TRBD2
CDR3aa: CASITGLAGPLEGYF
CDR3nt: TGTGCCAGCATCACAGGACTAGCGGGACCACTCGAGGGGTATTTT

abundance: .
v_gene: TRBV7-9
j_gene: TRBJ1-1
d_gene: .
CDR3aa: CASSALGRENTEAFF
CDR3nt: TGTGCCAGCAGCGCCTTGGGACGGGAGAACACTGAAGCTTTCTTT

abundance: .
v_gene: TRBV30
j_gene: TRBJ1-3
d_gene: TRBD1
CDR3aa: CAWSRDRAHSGNTIYF
CDR3nt: TGTGCCTGGAGTAGGGACAGGGCCCACTCTGGAAACACCATATATTTT

abundance: .
v_gene: TRBV13
j_gene: TRBJ1-6
d_gene: TRBD1
CDR3aa: CASSLGAGGTSPLHF
CDR3nt: TGTGCCAGCAGCTTGGGGGCAGGGGGCACTTCACCCCTCCACTTT

abundance: once
v_gene: TRBV7-3
j_gene: TRBJ2-7
d_gene: .
CDR3aa: CASSLDWSDEQYF
CDR3nt: TGTGCCAGCAGCTTAGACTGGAGTGACGAGCAGTACTTC

abundance: .
v_gene: TRBV6-6
j_gene: TRBJ1-6
d_gene: .
CDR3aa: CASSYSLGGPGSPLHF
CDR3nt: TGTGCCAGCAGTTACAGCCTAGGGGGGCCAGGTTCACCCCTCCACTTT

abundance: .
v_gene: TRBV6-1
j_gene: TRBJ2-7
d_gene: .
CDR3aa: CASSAGYEQYF
CDR3nt: TGTGCCAGCAGTGCCGGGTACGAGCAGTACTTC

abundance: .
v_gene: TRBV5-1
j_gene: TRBJ1-6
d_gene: TRBD1
CDR3aa: CASSNAWDRDNSPLHF
CDR3nt: TGCGCCAGCAGCAATGCCTGGGACAGGGATAATTCACCCCTCCACTTT

abundance: .
v_gene: TRBV4-1
j_gene: TRBJ2-5
d_gene: .
CDR3aa: CASSHDTDRGTETQYF
CDR3nt: TGCGCCAGCAGCCATGATACAGATAGGGGGACGGAGACCCAGTACTTC

abundance: .
v_gene: TRBV6-1
j_gene: TRBJ2-7
d_gene: .
CDR3aa: CASREADSYEQYF
CDR3nt: TGTGCCAGCAGAGAAGCAGACTCCTACGAGCAGTACTTC

abundance: .
v_gene: TRBV11-2
j_gene: TRBJ1-2
d_gene: .
CDR3aa: CASSLGEGYGYTF
CDR3nt: TGTGCCAGCAGCTTAGGGGAGGGCTATGGCTACACCTTC

abundance: .
v_gene: TRBV21-1
j_gene: TRBJ1-6
d_gene: .
CDR3aa: CASSGDRDKFLSRDSPLHF
CDR3nt: TGTGCCAGCAGCGGGGACAGGGATAAATTCTTGTCCCGGGATTCACCCCTCCACTTT

abundance: .
v_gene: TRBV5-5
j_gene: TRBJ2-7
d_gene: TRBD1
CDR3aa: CASSYRGEISYEQYF
CDR3nt: TGTGCCAGCAGCTACAGGGGGGAGATTAGCTACGAGCAGTACTTC

abundance: .
v_gene: TRBV7-9
j_gene: TRBJ1-6
d_gene: TRBD1
CDR3aa: CASSNGQGTSPLHF
CDR3nt: TGTGCCAGCAGCAACGGACAGGGGACTTCACCCCTCCACTTT

abundance: .
v_gene: TRBV7-9
j_gene: TRBJ1-5
d_gene: .
CDR3aa: CASSFGTQPQHF
CDR3nt: TGTGCCAGCAGCTTTGGCACTCAGCCCCAGCATTTT

abundance: once
v_gene: TRBV29-1
j_gene: TRBJ2-7
d_gene: .
CDR3aa: CSVETQDHYEQYF
CDR3nt: TGCAGCGTTGAAACCCAGGACCACTACGAGCAGTACTTC

abundance: .
v_gene: TRBV7-2
j_gene: TRBJ1-5
d_gene: TRBD1
CDR3aa: CASSRTGGSQPQHF
CDR3nt: TGTGCCAGCAGCCGGACAGGGGGCAGCCAGCCCCAGCATTTT

abundance: .
v_gene: TRBV7-2
j_gene: TRBJ1-2
d_gene: .
CDR3aa: CASPLGGYTNYGYTF
CDR3nt: TGTGCCAGCCCGTTGGGCGGGTATACTAACTATGGCTACACCTTC

abundance: once
v_gene: TRBV7-3
j_gene: TRBJ1-1
d_gene: TRBD1
CDR3aa: CASSAGGITEAFF
CDR3nt: TGTGCCAGCAGCGCAGGGGGCATCACTGAAGCTTTCTTT

abundance: .
v_gene: TRBV6-1
j_gene: TRBJ2-7
d_gene: .
CDR3aa: CASSLNAGINEQYF
CDR3nt: TGTGCCAGCAGTCTAAACGCGGGTATCAACGAGCAGTACTTC

abundance: .
v_gene: TRBV6-1
j_gene: TRBJ1-4
d_gene: .
CDR3aa: CASSVGQYDEKLFF
CDR3nt: TGTGCCAGCAGTGTAGGGCAGTACGATGAAAAACTGTTTTTT

abundance: .
v_gene: TRBV29-1
j_gene: TRBJ2-7
d_gene: TRBD2
CDR3aa: CSVTLAGGSYEQYF
CDR3nt: TGCAGCGTCACACTAGCGGGGGGCTCCTACGAGCAGTACTTC

abundance: .
v_gene: TRBV23-1
j_gene: TRBJ1-6
d_gene: .
CDR3aa: CASSQSALGRSYNSPLHF
CDR3nt: TGCGCCAGCAGTCAATCGGCGTTAGGTCGGTCCTATAATTCACCCCTCCACTTT

abundance: .
v_gene: TRBV29-1
j_gene: TRBJ2-7
d_gene: .
CDR3aa: CSAFFSRGEQYF
CDR3nt: TGCAGCGCTTTCTTTTCCCGCGGCGAGCAGTACTTC

abundance: few
v_gene: TRBV5-1
j_gene: TRBJ1-5
d_gene: .
CDR3aa: CASSLDGTSEPQHF
CDR3nt: TGCGCCAGCAGCTTGGACGGGACGTCTGAGCCCCAGCATTTT

abundance: .
v_gene: TRBV2
j_gene: TRBJ2-2
d_gene: .
CDR3aa: CASTPQGNTGELFF
CDR3nt: TGTGCCAGCACTCCACAGGGAAACACCGGGGAGCTGTTTTTT

abundance: .
v_gene: TRBV5-1
j_gene: TRBJ1-2
d_gene: .
CDR3aa: CASSLGREVGYTF
CDR3nt: TGCGCCAGCAGCTTGGGACGGGAGGTGGGCTACACCTTC

abundance: .
v_gene: TRBV2
j_gene: TRBJ1-1
d_gene: TRBD1
CDR3aa: CASSEGGGRQAFF
CDR3nt: TGTGCCAGCAGTGAGGGAGGGGGCCGTCAAGCTTTCTTT

abundance: .
v_gene: TRBV9
j_gene: TRBJ2-5
d_gene: .
CDR3aa: CASSVVGGEGETQYF
CDR3nt: TGTGCCAGCAGCGTAGTTGGAGGGGAAGGGGAGACCCAGTACTTC

abundance: .
v_gene: TRBV29-1
j_gene: TRBJ2-7
d_gene: .
CDR3aa: CSVGGAYEQYF
CDR3nt: TGCAGCGTTGGGGGTGCTTACGAGCAGTACTTC

abundance: once
v_gene: TRBV2
j_gene: TRBJ2-5
d_gene: .
CDR3aa: CASSIQQGMETQYF
CDR3nt: TGTGCCAGCAGTATCCAACAGGGTATGGAGACCCAGTACTTC

abundance: once
v_gene: TRBV29-1
j_gene: TRBJ2-1
d_gene: .
CDR3aa: CSVTGPSAYNEQFF
CDR3nt: TGCAGCGTCACAGGGCCTTCGGCATACAATGAGCAGTTCTTC

abundance: .
v_gene: TRBV2
j_gene: TRBJ2-2
d_gene: TRBD1
CDR3aa: CASSARDRAYTGELFF
CDR3nt: TGTGCCAGCAGTGCCCGGGACAGGGCCTATACCGGGGAGCTGTTTTTT

abundance: .
v_gene: TRBV9
j_gene: TRBJ2-1
d_gene: TRBD1
CDR3aa: CASSPLRTGGVGNEQFF
CDR3nt: TGTGCCAGCAGCCCCCTTCGAACAGGGGGTGTAGGAAATGAGCAGTTCTTC

abundance: .
v_gene: TRBV18
j_gene: TRBJ1-4
d_gene: .
CDR3aa: CASSPGFTVSNEKLFF
CDR3nt: TGTGCCAGCTCACCAGGGTTCACGGTATCTAATGAAAAACTGTTTTTT

abundance: .
v_gene: TRBV11-3
j_gene: TRBJ2-1
d_gene: .
CDR3aa: CASSLDGAPYNEQFF
CDR3nt: TGTGCCAGCAGCTTAGATGGCGCTCCCTACAATGAGCAGTTCTTC

abundance: .
v_gene: TRBV4-3
j_gene: TRBJ2-5
d_gene: .
CDR3aa: CASSQRGSETQYF
CDR3nt: TGCGCCAGCAGCCAGCGGGGTTCGGAGACCCAGTACTTC

abundance: once
v_gene: TRBV2
j_gene: TRBJ2-7
d_gene: .
CDR3aa: CASRRSSYEQYF
CDR3nt: TGTGCCAGCAGAAGGTCCTCCTACGAGCAGTACTTC

abundance: .
v_gene: TRBV19
j_gene: TRBJ1-1
d_gene: .
CDR3aa: CASSIGGRVDTEAFF
CDR3nt: TGTGCCAGTAGTATAGGGGGCAGGGTCGACACTGAAGCTTTCTTT

abundance: .
v_gene: TRBV7-9
j_gene: TRBJ2-7
d_gene: TRBD1
CDR3aa: CASSSRGTLYEQYF
CDR3nt: TGTGCCAGCAGCTCCAGGGGGACATTATACGAGCAGTACTTC

abundance: once
v_gene: TRBV7-2
j_gene: TRBJ2-5
d_gene: .
CDR3aa: CASSLQPRRIQETQYF
CDR3nt: TGTGCCAGCAGCTTACAGCCCCGGAGGATACAAGAGACCCAGTACTTC

abundance: .
v_gene: TRBV11-3
j_gene: TRBJ2-1
d_gene: .
CDR3aa: CASSLGASSYNEQFF
CDR3nt: TGTGCCAGCAGCTTAGGGGCAAGCTCCTACAATGAGCAGTTCTTC

abundance: once
v_gene: TRBV5-1
j_gene: TRBJ2-3
d_gene: .
CDR3aa: CASSVGVWGTDTQYF
CDR3nt: TGCGCCAGCAGCGTCGGAGTGTGGGGCACAGATACGCAGTATTTT

abundance: .
v_gene: TRBV6-5
j_gene: TRBJ1-1
d_gene: .
CDR3aa: CASSYSSSSGNTEAFF
CDR3nt: TGTGCCAGCAGTTACTCGAGTAGCAGTGGGAACACTGAAGCTTTCTTT

abundance: .
v_gene: TRBV2
j_gene: TRBJ1-1
d_gene: .
CDR3aa: CASSWRGTNTEAFF
CDR3nt: TGTGCCAGCAGTTGGAGGGGTACGAACACTGAAGCTTTCTTT

abundance: .
v_gene: TRBV7-8
j_gene: TRBJ2-3
d_gene: TRBD2
CDR3aa: CASSFAGTSSTDTQYF
CDR3nt: TGTGCCAGCAGCTTTGCCGGGACTAGCTCCACAGATACGCAGTATTTT

abundance: .
v_gene: TRBV27
j_gene: TRBJ1-4
d_gene: .
CDR3aa: CASSLSGGREKLFF
CDR3nt: TGTGCCAGCAGTTTATCGGGGGGGCGGGAAAAACTGTTTTTT